The text below deals with one T cell receptor (beta chain). Its antigen is unidentified. TCRdb keeps only in-frame clones here, not all; method: immunoSEQ multiplex PCR. Among around 30,000 clones listed, about 90% were seen once. The data were taken from a study of chemoradiotherapy in HPV16-positive cancers. Whole-study context: Functional T-cell assays on a couple of HPV16-positive patients' cells defined candidate HPV-specific clones and common TCR motifs.

The V gene lost 3 bases and the J gene lost 6 bases, with 21 bases spanning the gap. The CDR3 is 16 amino acids. In germline, CDR1 is MDHEN, CDR2 SYDVKM. Over chemoradiotherapy, repertoires were sampled more than once. Study-level results: During treatment, candidate HPV-specific clones and E7-related motifs expanded in tumor. In HPV16-positive patients, HPV-responsive T-cell expansion tracked better recurrence-free survival.

The chain combines TRBV28 with TRBJ2-7, with D hard to call. The sequence was obtained from a human donor with HPV-associated anogenital cancer. The sequences come from blood, collected from a patient who underwent chemoradiotherapy. The CDR3 is CASSFGQTPLPFEQYF. As DNA, the CDR3 is TGTGCCAGCAGTTTTGGCCAAACCCCTTTACCTTTCGAGCAGTACTTC. The whole variable domain, remainder taken from reference TRBV28 and TRBJ2-7, is DVKVTQSSRYLVKRTGEKVFLECVQDMDHENMFWYRQDPGLGLRLIYFSYDVKMKEKGDIPEGYSVSREKKERFSLILESASTNQTSMYLCASSFGQTPLPFEQYFGPGTRLTVT.